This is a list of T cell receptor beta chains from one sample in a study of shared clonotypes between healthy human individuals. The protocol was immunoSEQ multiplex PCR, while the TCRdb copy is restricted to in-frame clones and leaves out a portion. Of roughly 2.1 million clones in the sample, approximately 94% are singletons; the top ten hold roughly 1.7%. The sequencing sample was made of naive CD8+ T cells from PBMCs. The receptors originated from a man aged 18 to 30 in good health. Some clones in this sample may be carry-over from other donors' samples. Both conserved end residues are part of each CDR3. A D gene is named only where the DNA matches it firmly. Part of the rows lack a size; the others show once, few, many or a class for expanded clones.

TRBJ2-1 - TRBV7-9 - CASSVILVGSGEQFF TGTGCCAGCAGCGTTATACTAGTTGGGTCGGGGGAGCAGTTCTTC
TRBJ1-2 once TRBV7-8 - CASSLESENYGYTF TGTGCCAGCAGCTTAGAGTCGGAAAACTATGGCTACACCTTC
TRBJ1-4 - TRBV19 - CASSIARTASNEKLFF TGTGCCAGTAGTATAGCCCGGACAGCTTCTAATGAAAAACTGTTTTTT
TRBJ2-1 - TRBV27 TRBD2 CASSLAGAHNEQFF TGTGCCAGCAGTCTAGCGGGAGCTCATAATGAGCAGTTCTTC
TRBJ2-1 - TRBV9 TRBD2 CASSPPPGLPYNEQFF TGTGCCAGCAGCCCACCCCCGGGACTACCGTACAATGAGCAGTTCTTC
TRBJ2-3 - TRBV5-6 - CASSLAIDTQYF TGTGCCAGCAGCTTGGCCATAGATACGCAGTATTTT
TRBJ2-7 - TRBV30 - CAWSPQPSYEQYF TGTGCCTGGAGTCCCCAACCCTCCTACGAGCAGTACTTC
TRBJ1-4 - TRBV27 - CASSLSGGGGLFF TGTGCCAGCAGTTTATCAGGCGGGGGGGGACTGTTTTTT
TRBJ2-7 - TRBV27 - CASSPTGAGFYEQYF TGTGCCAGCAGTCCAACCGGGGCAGGATTCTACGAGCAGTACTTC
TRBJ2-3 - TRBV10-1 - CASSEGSSLEYF TGCGCCAGCAGTGAGGGCTCCTCCTTGGAGTATTTT
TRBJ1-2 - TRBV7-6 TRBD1 CASSLGPGQGYGYTF TGTGCCAGCAGCTTAGGCCCGGGACAGGGCTATGGCTACACCTTC
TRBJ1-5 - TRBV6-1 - CASSEDRGRDQPQHF TGTGCCAGCAGTGAAGACCGCGGGCGTGATCAGCCCCAGCATTTT
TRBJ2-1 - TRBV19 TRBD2 CASSIKRELYNEQFF TGTGCCAGTAGTATTAAGCGGGAGTTGTACAATGAGCAGTTCTTC
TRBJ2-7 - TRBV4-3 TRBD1 CASSQGTGDHEQYF TGCGCCAGCAGCCAAGGGACAGGGGACCACGAGCAGTACTTC
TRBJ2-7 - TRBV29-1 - CSVAGWRDSYEQYF TGCAGCGTTGCTGGATGGAGGGATTCCTACGAGCAGTACTTC
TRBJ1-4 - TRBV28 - CATSGNFNEKLFF TGTGCCACCTCCGGGAATTTTAATGAAAAACTGTTTTTT
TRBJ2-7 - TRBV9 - CASSVALASSYEQYF TGTGCCAGCAGCGTAGCGCTAGCGTCGTCCTACGAGCAGTACTTC
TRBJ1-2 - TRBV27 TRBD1 CASSRTGGIVGYTF TGTGCCAGCAGTCGGACAGGGGGTATAGTTGGCTACACCTTC
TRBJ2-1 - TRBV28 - CASSQIGGGEQFF TGTGCCAGCAGCCAGATCGGTGGTGGTGAGCAGTTCTTC
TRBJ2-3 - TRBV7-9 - CASSFQGTPDTQYF TGTGCCAGCAGCTTTCAGGGAACCCCAGATACGCAGTATTTT
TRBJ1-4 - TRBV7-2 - CASSQGLGDKLFF TGTGCCAGCAGCCAAGGATTAGGTGACAAACTGTTTTTT
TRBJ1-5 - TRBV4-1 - CASSQVFGAGSSQPQHF TGCGCCAGCAGCCAAGTTTTTGGGGCCGGGAGTAGTCAGCCCCAGCATTTT
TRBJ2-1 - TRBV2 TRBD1 CASSEGAGTGRYNEQFF TGTGCCAGCAGTGAAGGGGCCGGGACAGGGAGATACAATGAGCAGTTCTTC
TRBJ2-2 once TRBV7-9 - CASSSRAGTTGELFF TGTGCCAGCAGCTCTAGGGCCGGGACGACCGGGGAGCTGTTTTTT
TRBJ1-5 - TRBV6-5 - CASSPGRNQPQHF TGTGCCAGCAGCCCTGGCCGCAATCAGCCCCAGCATTTT
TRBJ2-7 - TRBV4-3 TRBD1 CASSQVGQGHYEQYF TGCGCCAGCAGCCAAGTAGGACAGGGTCACTACGAGCAGTACTTC
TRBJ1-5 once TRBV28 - CASSHFGGLNQPQHF TGTGCCAGCAGCCATTTCGGGGGACTCAATCAGCCCCAGCATTTT
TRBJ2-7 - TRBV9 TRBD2 CASSVVAGVNHEQYF TGTGCCAGCAGCGTAGTAGCGGGAGTAAACCACGAGCAGTACTTC
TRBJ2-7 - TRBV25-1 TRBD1 CATKTGVEAYEQYF TGTGCCACCAAGACAGGGGTCGAAGCCTACGAGCAGTACTTC
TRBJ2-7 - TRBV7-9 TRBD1 CASSLDRGSNEQYF TGTGCCAGCAGCTTAGACAGGGGGAGCAACGAGCAGTACTTC
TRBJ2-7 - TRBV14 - CASSQDVYLYEQYF TGTGCCAGCAGCCAAGATGTATACCTCTACGAGCAGTACTTC
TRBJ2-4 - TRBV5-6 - CASSLFLRNIQYF TGTGCCAGCAGCTTGTTCCTTCGGAACATTCAGTACTTC
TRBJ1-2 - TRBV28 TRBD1 CASSPPGQGAVGYGYTF TGTGCCAGCAGTCCTCCGGGACAGGGGGCGGTTGGCTATGGCTACACCTTC
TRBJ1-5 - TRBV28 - CASSLILDQPQHF TGTGCCAGCAGTTTAATCCTGGATCAGCCCCAGCATTTT
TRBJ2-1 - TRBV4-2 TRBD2 CASSQITTSGGNSYNEQFF TGTGCCAGCAGCCAAATCACGACTAGCGGGGGGAACTCCTACAATGAGCAGTTCTTC
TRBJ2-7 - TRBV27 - CASSLSGNSYEQYF TGTGCCAGCAGTTTATCGGGAAACTCCTACGAGCAGTACTTC
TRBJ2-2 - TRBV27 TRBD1 CASSPDRGIWGELFF TGTGCCAGCTCACCGGACAGGGGAATTTGGGGGGAGCTGTTTTTT
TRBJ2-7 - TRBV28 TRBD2 CASHQEREISEQYF TGTGCCAGCCATCAGGAGCGGGAGATAAGCGAGCAGTACTTC
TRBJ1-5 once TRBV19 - CASSADIYSNQPQHF TGTGCCAGTAGTGCAGACATTTATAGCAATCAGCCCCAGCATTTT
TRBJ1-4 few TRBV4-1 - CASSQESGLANEKLFF TGCGCCAGCAGCCAAGAATCGGGGCTGGCTAATGAAAAACTGTTTTTT
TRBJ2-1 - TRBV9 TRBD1 CASSPGGGTGGYNEQFF TGTGCCAGCAGCCCAGGGGGCGGGACAGGGGGCTACAATGAGCAGTTCTTC
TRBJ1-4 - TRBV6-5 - CASSYFLGEKLFF TGTGCCAGCAGTTACTTTTTAGGAGAAAAACTGTTTTTT
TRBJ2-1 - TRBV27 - CASSLGNEQFF TGTGCCAGCTCGCTAGGCAATGAGCAGTTCTTC
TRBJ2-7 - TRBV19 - CASSMGTARHSYEQYF TGTGCCAGTAGTATGGGAACGGCGAGACACTCCTACGAGCAGTACTTC
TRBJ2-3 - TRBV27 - CASSPRGADTDTQYF TGTGCCAGCAGCCCCCGAGGAGCGGACACAGATACGCAGTATTTT
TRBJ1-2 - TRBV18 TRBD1 CASSPPGQGAYGYTF TGTGCCAGCTCACCACCGGGACAGGGAGCCTATGGCTACACCTTC
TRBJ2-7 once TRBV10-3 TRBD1 CAISAKDRGGFYEQYF TGTGCCATCAGTGCTAAGGACAGGGGCGGGTTTTACGAGCAGTACTTC
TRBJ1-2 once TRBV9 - CASSVATGAGYTF TGTGCCAGCAGCGTAGCTACGGGTGCAGGCTACACCTTC
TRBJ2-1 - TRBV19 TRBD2 CATLGLAGEDEQFF TGTGCCACTCTAGGACTAGCGGGAGAAGATGAGCAGTTCTTC
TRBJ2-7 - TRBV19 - CASSRLGVSYEQYF TGTGCCAGTAGCCGCCTAGGGGTTTCCTACGAGCAGTACTTC
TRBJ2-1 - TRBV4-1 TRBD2 CASSQRKDGRTSGSWDEQFF TGCGCCAGCAGCCAAAGAAAAGACGGACGGACTAGCGGGAGTTGGGATGAGCAGTTCTTC
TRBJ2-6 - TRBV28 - CASKRGQGSSGANVLTF TGTGCCAGTAAGAGAGGGCAGGGTAGCTCTGGGGCCAACGTCCTGACTTTC
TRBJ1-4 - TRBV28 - CASSSPGSPELFF TGTGCCAGCAGTTCCCCGGGCAGTCCGGAACTGTTTTTT
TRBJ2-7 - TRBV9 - CASSADSSYEQYF TGTGCCAGCAGCGCGGACAGCTCCTACGAGCAGTACTTC
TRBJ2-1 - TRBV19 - CASSIARGSYNEQFF TGTGCCAGTAGTATCGCCCGGGGTTCATACAATGAGCAGTTCTTC
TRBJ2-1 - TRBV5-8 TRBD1 CASSAGRQGAYNEQFF TGTGCCAGCAGCGCAGGTCGACAGGGAGCCTACAATGAGCAGTTCTTC
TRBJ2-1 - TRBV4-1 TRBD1 CASSLGTVNEQFF TGCGCCAGCAGCCTGGGGACAGTCAATGAGCAGTTCTTC